This TCR beta chain originates from a study of T-cell memory formation after mild COVID-19. Study overall: TCR clusters were largely donor specific.

TCRdb re-analysed the 5' RACE reads in MiXCR, keeping a single row per CDR3 protein. Of over 150,000 distinct CDR3 sequences in the sample, 18% are singletons; the top ten hold under 4.5%. V was clipped by 6 bases and J by 1 base; unmatched bases: 5. Per the germline V gene, CDR1 is SGHAT and CDR2 is FQDESV (reference sequence). There are 14 residues in the CDR3. Whole-study findings and limits: Pre-infection memory held some responding clones, suggesting pre-existing cross-reactive T cells responded. The study found balanced CD4/CD8 in clones contracting day 15 to 85 and a CD4+ lean in later expanders.

To note about this clonotype: Its antigen is still unknown.

This receptor was obtained from a man between 18 and 29 years old who had mild COVID-19 (a few samples of this study predate the infection). Cell type and time point are not known. The sample comprised PBMCs or a T cell subset sorted from them (not recorded which). V usage is TRBV11-1 and J usage is TRBJ2-5, with 7 bases lining up with TRBD2. The CDR3 DNA is TGTGCCAGCAGAGAAGGACTAGTCCAAGAGACCCAGTACTTC. It codes for CASREGLVQETQYF.